This record covers a single TCR beta chain. The antigen is undetermined. Other nucleotide sequences from this sample produce the same CDR3. This record belongs to a study of cytomegalovirus exposure and HLA in healthy donors. Points from the study as a whole: Researchers catalogued 164 TCR beta chains as cytomegalovirus-associated. Immune exposure data for these donors was limited to CMV serostatus.

PCR involved 60 Vbeta and 13 Jbeta primers. As originally analysed: An analysis performed later counted 81 million or so unique TCR beta chains (approximately 10 million of them shared). The protocol was immunoSEQ multiplex PCR, while the TCRdb copy is restricted to in-frame clones and leaves out a portion. V, J and clone size are those of that table, while D and trimming were read from the DNA. The sample's table shows about 160,000 clones. This CDR3 contains 14 residues. CDR1 is SEHNR, CDR2 FQNEAQ, per germline (reference sequence). The V and J ends lost 1 base and 2 bases respectively, with 6 bases between them.

Input material: PBMCs. The sequence came from a woman aged 60-75 years in good health and CMV-seronegative. V is TRBV7-9 and J is TRBJ2-1; weak D call: TRBD1 (6 bases). The CDR3 loop is CASSLEGAYNEQFF. CDR3 coding DNA: TGTGCCAGCAGCTTAGAGGGGGCCTACAATGAGCAGTTCTTC.